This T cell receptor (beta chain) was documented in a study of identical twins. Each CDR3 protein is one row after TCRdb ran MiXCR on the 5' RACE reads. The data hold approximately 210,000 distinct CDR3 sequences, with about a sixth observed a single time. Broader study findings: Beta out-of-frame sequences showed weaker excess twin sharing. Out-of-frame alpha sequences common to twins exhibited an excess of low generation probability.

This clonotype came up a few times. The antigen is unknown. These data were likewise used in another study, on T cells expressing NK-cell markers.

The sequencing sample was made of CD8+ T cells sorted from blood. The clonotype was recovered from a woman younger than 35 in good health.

DNA for the CDR3: TGTGCCAGCAGCTTAGCGGCGGGAGGCTCCTACGAGCAGTACTTC. Translation: CASSLAAGGSYEQYF. This chain uses TRBV7-2 with TRBJ2-7, with 8 bases matching TRBD2. Germline V gene sequence: CDR1 SGHTA, CDR2 FQGNSA. This CDR3 comprises 15 residues. V shed 0 bases, J shed 0 bases, and the junction held 1 base outside the gene matches.